Sequencing of this T cell receptor (beta chain) was carried out in a study of spatial heterogeneity in lung cancer. Across the study: Among detected sequences, beta-chain ones consistently exceeded alpha-chain ones in number. Raw sequencing reads included, on average, more than nine appearances of each unique TCR and UMI combination.

The CDR3 length is 10 residues. V lost 5 bases, J lost 1 base, and 2 bases lay in between. Germline CDR1 and CDR2: SQVTM and ANQGSEA. Described time point: sample taken at primary tumor resection. Extraction of whole RNA from tumor, nontumor lung or frozen PBMC preceded unsorted sequencing. Samples were obtained from some 70 donors, all untreated early-stage non-small cell lung cancer patients. Every cDNA TCR molecule received its own unique molecular identifier. TCRdb reprocessed the 5' RACE reads with MiXCR, giving one entry per CDR3 protein. This table holds approximately 12,000 distinct CDR3 sequences, approximately 6.2% found once. This clonotype was observed at least ten times. This beta chain is a stray sequence in a library constructed for alpha chains; its clone size is not meaningful.

Sample: normal lung tissue next to the tumor, taken at surgery. The sequence was obtained from a male donor with early-stage non-small cell lung cancer. The chain combines TRBV29-1 with TRBJ1-1, with no clear D. The CDR3 sequence is CSVQNTEAFF. CDR3 DNA sequence: TGCAGCGTTCAGAACACTGAAGCTTTCTTT. Combining the CDR3 with reference TRBV29-1 and TRBJ1-1 gives the whole variable domain SAVISQKPSRDICQRGTSLTIQCQVDSQVTMMFWYRQQPGQSLTLIATANQGSEATYESGFVIDKFPISRPNLTFSTLTVSNMSPEDSSIYLCSVQNTEAFFGQGTRLTVV.